This TCR beta chain was documented in a study of beta chain features in type 1 diabetes. Expressed TCRB transcripts were sequenced because the isolated RNA had all been reverse transcribed beforehand. The method was immunoSEQ multiplex PCR; TCRdb's version includes in-frame clones alone and lacks a portion of them. The sample lists 620,000 or so clones, roughly 16% seen once, with under 0.095% in the top ten. Points from the study as a whole: Whether TCRB rearrangement is influenced by HLA type went unresolved here.

CDR3 length: 14 residues. The V end was cut by 6 bases, the J end by 7 bases, with 18 bases between. From germline, CDR1 is MNHEY and CDR2 SMNVEV (reference sequence). This clone has more than one count but fewer than ten. Its antigen is unidentified. This chain joins TRBV27 and TRBJ1-1; D gene uncertain. The receptor was isolated from a man between 18 and 35 years old in good health. Sequencing was performed on naive CD4+ T cells from blood. The CDR3 here is CASRQRDTLVEAFF. The CDR3 DNA is TGTGCCAGCAGACAACGGGATACTTTAGTTGAAGCTTTCTTT.